This T cell receptor (beta chain) was identified in a study of metastatic and nonmetastatic thyroid tumors. Not a single patient had been given any form of treatment at any point before undergoing thyroid surgery. There are a few counts of this clone. Using MiXCR, TCRdb reanalyzed the PCR reads. The sample holds 32,000 or so clones, approximately 17% seen once. Germline values: CDR1 MNHEY, CDR2 SMNVEV (reference sequence). This CDR3 is built from 19 residues. V trimming: 1 base; J trimming: 4 bases; junction bases outside the gene matches: 17. Sample: blood. This rearrangement joins TRBV27 to TRBJ2-5; TRBD2 agrees at 8 bases. The sequence derives from a male donor with papillary thyroid cancer or a benign thyroid nodule (not recorded which). Some clones in this sample may be carry-over from other donors' samples. CDR3: CASSLFGGGTIGGGETQYF. CDR3 DNA: TGTGCCAGCAGTTTATTCGGGGGGGGGACTATCGGGGGTGGAGAGACCCAGTACTTC.